This entry concerns a single T cell receptor (beta chain). Other DNA sequences in the sample encode the same CDR3. Researchers ran the PCR with 60 Vbeta and 13 Jbeta primers. Produced via immunoSEQ multiplex PCR; TCRdb's table is partial and in-frame only. The sample records around 150,000 clones, 70% to 85% being singletons. This sample was taken from a study of cytomegalovirus exposure and HLA in healthy donors. Germline V lookup: CDR1 SGHRS, CDR2 YFSETQ. V trimming: 0 bases; J trimming: 2 bases; junction bases outside the gene matches: 3. The CDR3 spans 15 residues. Everyone who donated was a healthy bone marrow donor.

The sequencing sample was made of PBMCs. The V gene is TRBV5-1, the J gene TRBJ2-5, with TRBD2 matching over 8 bases. This sequence originates from a male donor in good health and CMV-seronegative. The CDR3 DNA is TGCGCCAGCAGCTTGGACCCGGGGGGGCAAGAGACCCAGTACTTC. Residues: CASSLDPGGQETQYF.